This T cell receptor (beta chain) was recovered during a study of T cell responses to AZD1222 COVID-19 vaccine. The study's findings and limits: Mapped onto spike, vaccine-associated CD4 TCRs spanned it and were dominant at 160-218 and 743-854.

With respect to this clone: Its antigen is still unknown.

V gave up 4 bases and J gave up 7 bases, with 16 bases separating them. Germline V lookup: CDR1 KGHDR, CDR2 SFDVKD. This CDR3 has 14 residues. Profiling relied on immunoSEQ multiplex PCR, and the TCRdb table lists in-frame clones only, not all of them. The repertoire consists of about 150,000 clones, with roughly nine tenths occurring once and the leading ten covering around 18%. V usage is TRBV24-1 and J usage is TRBJ2-7; D gene ambiguous. The material was peripheral blood, obtained on day 0 of AZD1222 vaccination. The source of this sequence is an adult in good health. As DNA, the CDR3 is TGTGCCACCAGTGAACCAGGACCCCTGGGGGAGCAGTACTTC. The encoded protein is CATSEPGPLGEQYF.